This passage covers 32 T cell receptor beta chains from one sample sequenced in a study of sequential checkpoint blockade in melanoma. The data were produced by immunoSEQ multiplex PCR, yet TCRdb's version contains in-frame clones alone and is incomplete. The profile shows roughly 19,000 clones, about 83% of them singletons. The treatment was: randomized to nivolumab then ipilimumab (arm A) or the reverse (arm B). Sequenced here: CD8+ T cells sorted from blood (inferred from file names), sampled from a patient given nivolumab and ipilimumab in sequence. These receptors came from a human donor with melanoma.

In this sample, this clone is medium-sized. This chain links TRBV21-1 with TRBJ2-7; the table's D call, TRBD2, was not checked against the DNA. TRBV21-1 is a listed pseudogene. The CDR3 totals 15 residues. This CDR3 reads CASSKVPGIGDEQYF. The CDR3 DNA reads as TGTGCCAGCAGCAAAGTTCCGGGGATCGGGGACGAGCAGTACTTC.

This chain links TRBV9 with TRBJ1-2; D is possibly TRBD1 (5 bases). Germline V gene data show CDR1 as SGDLS and CDR2 as YYNGEE. With 4 bases removed from V and 5 bases from J, the gap between germline ends came to 18 bases. The CDR3 length is 15 residues. The CDR3 reads CASSLIGGGPYGYTF. Here the CDR3 DNA reads TGTGCCAGCAGCTTAATTGGGGGGGGACCTTATGGCTACACCTTC. Filled out from reference TRBV9 and TRBJ1-2, the complete variable domain reads DSGVTQTPKHLITATGQRVTLRCSPRSGDLSVYWYQQSLDQGLQFLIQYYNGEERAKGNILERFSAQQFPDLHSELNLSSLELGDSALYFCASSLIGGGPYGYTFGSGTRLTVV.

The gene calls are TRBV28 and TRBJ2-2, with TRBD1 matching over 8 bases. V shed 1 base, J shed 6 bases, and the junction held 4 bases outside the gene matches. Germline V gives CDR1 MDHEN, CDR2 SYDVKM. CDR3 length equals 15 residues. CDR3 bases: TGTGCCAGCAGTTTATACAGGGGGTCAGCCGGGGAGCTGTTTTTT. Translating gives CASSLYRGSAGELFF.

The chain combines TRBV6-5 with TRBJ2-2, with 9 bases aligning to TRBD1. The trim removed 6 bases at V and 6 bases at J, leaving 8 bases unmatched. From germline, CDR1 is MNHEY and CDR2 SVGAGI. CDR3 length: 15 amino acids. As DNA, the CDR3 is TGTGCCAGCAGCCTTGGGACAGGGAGTTCCGGGGAGCTGTTTTTT. Translating it yields CASSLGTGSSGELFF.

The rearrangement links TRBV15 to TRBJ1-1; 10 positions match TRBD1. This CDR3 region has 13 residues. J was trimmed by 6 bases and V by 10 bases; bases with no gene match: 8. Per the germline V gene, CDR1 is LNHNV and CDR2 is YYDKDF (reference sequence). The CDR3 protein is CASKDRGWSEAFF. The CDR3 DNA reads TGTGCCAGCAAGGACAGGGGGTGGTCTGAAGCTTTCTTT.

The V call is TRBV6-5, the J call TRBJ1-1, with TRBD1 as a possible D gene (6 bases). Germline V CDR1 and CDR2: MNHEY, SVGAGI. Trimming shortened V by 0 bases and J by 6 bases, and 11 bases separated the two germline ends. This CDR3 is 14 amino acids long. This CDR3 is CASSYSTGSAEAFF. The CDR3 bases are TGTGCCAGCAGTTACTCAACAGGGTCGGCTGAAGCTTTCTTT.

V gene TRBV6-1 combines with J gene TRBJ1-2; a weak D match, TRBD1 (5 bases). The CDR3 covers 14 residues. Per the germline V gene, CDR1 is MNHNS and CDR2 is SASEGT. The V and J ends lost 8 bases and 3 bases respectively, with 16 bases between them. The CDR3 here is CASLAKGDHYGYTF. CDR3 in DNA: TGTGCCAGCCTTGCGAAAGGGGATCACTATGGCTACACCTTC.

A single count supports this clone. One junction end disagrees with the germline gene, perhaps due to a read error. V is TRBV4-1 and J is TRBJ2-1; perhaps TRBD2 as D (5 bases). This CDR3 has 15 residues. Germline V gene sequence: CDR1 MGHRA, CDR2 YSYEKL. The CDR3 sequence: CAGSQDRGMLNEQFF. The CDR3 DNA reads as TGCGCCGGCAGCCAAGATCGGGGAATGTTGAATGAGCAGTTCTTC.

V gene TRBV10-1 combines with J gene TRBJ2-5, with a weak D call TRBD1 (6 bases). CDR1 is WNHNN, CDR2 SYGVQD, per germline (reference sequence). CDR3 length equals 15 residues. The germline V and J ends were trimmed by 3 bases and 5 bases, with 16 bases remaining between them. The CDR3 coding sequence is TGCGCCAGCAGTGACCCAGGGGATTTAAGGGAGACCCAGTACTTC. This encodes CASSDPGDLRETQYF.

The rearrangement links TRBV2 to TRBJ2-3; TRBD2 matches 13 bases. Losses at the gene ends were 1 base for V and 4 bases for J; bases not matched to a gene: 5. The CDR3 is 17 residues long. The germline V gene encodes CDR1 SNHLY and CDR2 FYNNEI. The CDR3 loop is CASSEVTSGGVADTQYF. The CDR3 DNA is TGTGCCAGCAGTGAAGTAACTAGCGGGGGGGTCGCAGATACGCAGTATTTT.

The rearrangement links TRBV7-8 to TRBJ2-7; tentatively, D is TRBD1 (9 bases). The germline V and J ends were trimmed by 4 bases and 2 bases, with 24 bases remaining between them. The germline gives CDR1 SGHVS, CDR2 FQNEAQ. CDR3 length: 18 amino acids. CDR3 region: CASSSHSGGTGMTYEQYF. In DNA, the CDR3 is TGTGCCAGCAGCTCGCACTCGGGGGGGACAGGGATGACCTACGAGCAGTACTTC.

V and J are TRBV6-6 and TRBJ1-3, with D hard to call. Germline V gene sequence: CDR1 MNHNY, CDR2 SVGAGI (reference sequence). V dropped 0 bases and J dropped 4 bases, with 4 bases sitting between them. The CDR3 covers 13 residues. The CDR3 DNA sequence: TGTGCCAGCAGTTACTCGAGGGGAAACACCATATATTTT. The encoded protein is CASSYSRGNTIYF.

This clone was observed a few times. This sequence joins TRBV7-9 and TRBJ1-3, with D maybe TRBD1 (5 bases). V was trimmed by 3 bases and J by 2 bases, leaving 11 bases between them. This CDR3 has 15 amino acids. Germline V gives CDR1 SEHNR, CDR2 FQNEAQ (reference sequence). Here the CDR3 reads CASSFPADTGNTIYF. The DNA for the CDR3 is TGTGCCAGCAGCTTCCCCGCGGACACTGGAAACACCATATATTTT.

V usage is TRBV27 and J usage is TRBJ1-4, with D possibly TRBD1 on 5 matching bases. Germline CDR1 reads MNHEY; CDR2 reads SMNVEV (reference sequence). V was clipped by 5 bases and J by 8 bases, with 15 bases between them. The CDR3 is 14 residues long. The DNA of the CDR3 is TGTGCCAGCAGTCCTCTGGGACGGGGGGAAAAACTGTTTTTT. Its protein product is CASSPLGRGEKLFF.

Only one count was recorded for this clone. The chain employs TRBV15 and TRBJ2-1; 8 bases are shared with TRBD1. CDR1 and CDR2 (germline): LNHNV, YYDKDF (reference sequence). The CDR3 covers 14 residues. V lost 4 bases, J lost 8 bases, and 7 bases stayed unmatched. This chain's CDR3 is CATSTGTGSHEQFF. In DNA form, the CDR3 reads TGTGCCACCAGCACCGGGACAGGCTCCCATGAGCAGTTCTTC.

The V and J genes are TRBV28 and TRBJ1-4; no clear D gene. The germline gives CDR1 MDHEN, CDR2 SYDVKM. The V end was cut by 8 bases, the J end by 4 bases, with 14 bases between. The CDR3 consists of 14 residues. In DNA form, the CDR3 reads TGTGCCAGCTATCGAGGAGGGATTAATGAAAAACTGTTTTTT. Amino acid sequence: CASYRGGINEKLFF.

The rearrangement links TRBV6-5 to TRBJ1-1; weak D call: TRBD1 (5 bases). This CDR3 has 13 residues. Trimming removed 6 bases from V and 10 bases from J, with 18 bases in between. CDR1 and CDR2 from the germline V gene are MNHEY and SVGAGI. CDR3 DNA sequence: TGTGCCAGCAGGCCAATTATGGGGCGTCGAGCTTTCTTT. Translated: CASRPIMGRRAFF.

V gene TRBV6-5 combines with J gene TRBJ2-7; maybe TRBD1 (6 bases). The CDR3 spans 15 residues. The germline V and J ends were trimmed by 1 base and 0 bases, with 10 bases remaining between them. CDR1 and CDR2 (germline): MNHEY, SVGAGI. The CDR3 bases are TGTGCCAGCAGTTACTTCAGGGGAGTCTCCTACGAGCAGTACTTC. It yields the protein CASSYFRGVSYEQYF.

This clone was counted a single time. This chain links TRBV5-4 with TRBJ2-3; 12 nucleotides match TRBD2. Per germline, CDR1 SGHNT and CDR2 YYREEE (reference sequence). V trimming: 0 bases; J trimming: 3 bases; junction bases outside the gene matches: 5. The CDR3 length is 17 residues. DNA of the CDR3: TGTGCCAGCAGCTTGGAGGCTAGCGGGAGGGCGACAGATACGCAGTATTTT. It translates to CASSLEASGRATDTQYF.

This chain links TRBV7-9 with TRBJ1-1; 9 bases line up with TRBD1. The germline V gene has CDR1 SEHNR and CDR2 FQNEAQ (reference sequence). Trimming removed 1 base from V and 5 bases from J; junction bases left unmatched: 5. The CDR3 covers 15 residues. CDR3 sequence: CASSLDGQGRTEAFF. The CDR3 DNA sequence: TGTGCCAGCAGCTTAGACGGACAGGGGAGGACTGAAGCTTTCTTT.

V is TRBV12-1 and J is TRBJ2-2; the table's D call of TRBD1 was not tested on the DNA. TRBV12-1 is assigned pseudogene status. The CDR3 consists of 17 residues. The CDR3 bases are TGTGCCAGCAGCCCCAGGAACGGGGCGGACAGGGTCGGGGAGCTGTTTTTT. This translates into CASSPRNGADRVGELFF.

This rearrangement joins TRBV5-1 to TRBJ2-1; the match to TRBD2 covers 9 bases. CDR3 size: 16 residues. Germline CDR1 is SGHRS and CDR2 is YFSETQ. The J segment lost 6 bases and the V segment lost 3 bases, leaving 10 bases of the junction unmatched. As DNA, the CDR3 is TGCGCCAGCAGCTCTCTCGAGCGGGAGGCTTCCAATGAGCAGTTCTTC. Its protein is CASSSLEREASNEQFF.

The rearrangement links TRBV27 to TRBJ1-1, with 8 bases lining up with TRBD1. The CDR3 extends over 14 amino acids. Germline-derived CDR1 and CDR2 are MNHEY and SMNVEV (reference sequence). J lost 5 bases, V lost 5 bases, and 7 bases had no gene match. CDR3 in amino acids: CASSLRTGSTEAFF. CDR3 sequence (DNA): TGTGCCAGCAGTCTCCGGACAGGGAGTACTGAAGCTTTCTTT.

The rearrangement joins TRBV29-1 to TRBJ2-3; 8 nucleotides align to TRBD2. With 7 bases clipped from V and 4 bases from J, the junction kept 4 bases outside the gene matches. This CDR3 comprises 12 residues. The germline CDR1 and CDR2 sequences are SQVTM and ANQGSEA. The CDR3 here is CSAREGADTQYF. CDR3 DNA sequence: TGCAGCGCCCGGGAGGGCGCAGATACGCAGTATTTT.

The genes are TRBV27 and TRBJ2-6; D unresolved. V dropped 0 bases and J dropped 0 bases, with 12 bases sitting between them. The CDR3 extends over 18 amino acids. CDR1 MNHEY and CDR2 SMNVEV come from the germline V gene (reference sequence). Here the CDR3 DNA reads TGTGCCAGCAGTTTATCGAGAGGCTCGCCCTCTGGGGCCAACGTCCTGACTTTC. This gives the protein CASSLSRGSPSGANVLTF.

This chain joins TRBV9 and TRBJ1-2; TRBD1 aligns across 8 bases. The trim removed 3 bases at V and 2 bases at J, leaving 0 bases unmatched. The germline CDR1 and CDR2 sequences are SGDLS and YYNGEE. The CDR3 has 13 amino acids. CDR3: CASSGTGNYGYTF. DNA of the CDR3: TGTGCCAGCAGCGGGACAGGGAACTATGGCTACACCTTC.

J is TRBJ2-1 and V is TRBV28; a possible D gene is TRBD1 (6 bases). CDR1 and CDR2 from the germline V gene are MDHEN and SYDVKM. The V end lost 3 bases, the J end lost 10 bases, and 13 bases lay between the germline ends. The CDR3 is made up of 13 amino acids. In DNA, the CDR3 is TGTGCCAGCAGTTTCAGGGGCTCGGTAGAGCAGTTCTTC. It translates to CASSFRGSVEQFF.

The J gene is TRBJ2-1, the V gene TRBV5-6; 7 nucleotides match TRBD1. Germline CDR1 is SGHDT and CDR2 is YYEEEE. V lost 2 bases to trimming and J lost 10 bases; unmatched junction nucleotides: 0. The CDR3 runs 11 residues. The CDR3 DNA is TGTGCCAGCAGCTTCAGGGGGGAGCAGTTCTTC. Amino acid sequence: CASSFRGEQFF. Filled out from reference TRBV5-6 and TRBJ2-1, the complete variable domain reads DAGVTQSPTHLIKTRGQQVTLRCSPKSGHDTVSWYQQALGQGPQFIFQYYEEEERQRGNFPDRFSGHQFPNYSSELNVNALLLGDSALYLCASSFRGEQFFGPGTRLTVL.

A remark on this clone: An end of the junction does not agree with germline; a read error may underlie this. The rearrangement links TRBV7-7 to TRBJ1-1, with D possibly matching TRBD1 (6 bases). The CDR3 consists of 14 residues. CDR1 and CDR2 from the germline V gene are SSHAT and FNYEAQ (reference sequence). Here the CDR3 DNA reads TGTGCTAGCAGCGATGGGACACTCGGCACTGAAGCTTTCTTT. Residues: CASSDGTLGTEAFF.

The chain uses TRBV7-8 and TRBJ2-7, with D possibly being TRBD2 (7 bases). V dropped 3 bases and J dropped 7 bases, with 28 bases sitting between them. Per the germline V gene, CDR1 is SGHVS and CDR2 is FQNEAQ. CDR3 size: 18 residues. This chain's CDR3 is CASSFLRLEPGRGGEQYF. The CDR3 DNA reads as TGTGCCAGCAGCTTTTTGCGACTAGAGCCAGGGAGGGGGGGGGAGCAGTACTTC.

This clone was found once. The chain couples TRBV28 to TRBJ2-1, with a tentative D call TRBD2 (5 bases). CDR3 length: 16 amino acids. V was cut by 4 bases and J by 9 bases, with 22 bases left in between. Germline V gene lookup returns CDR1 MDHEN and CDR2 SYDVKM. As DNA, the CDR3 is TGTGCCAGCAGTTCATCATCGTCGGGGATGTTGGCTGAGCAGTTCTTC. Translation: CASSSSSSGMLAEQFF.

The rearrangement links TRBV9 to TRBJ1-2; 7 bases match TRBD1. V trimming: 0 bases; J trimming: 3 bases; junction bases outside the gene matches: 2. CDR3 length: 14 residues. The germline V gene has CDR1 SGDLS and CDR2 YYNGEE. The CDR3 loop reads CASSVGDSDYGYTF. The CDR3 bases are TGTGCCAGCAGCGTAGGGGACAGCGACTATGGCTACACCTTC.